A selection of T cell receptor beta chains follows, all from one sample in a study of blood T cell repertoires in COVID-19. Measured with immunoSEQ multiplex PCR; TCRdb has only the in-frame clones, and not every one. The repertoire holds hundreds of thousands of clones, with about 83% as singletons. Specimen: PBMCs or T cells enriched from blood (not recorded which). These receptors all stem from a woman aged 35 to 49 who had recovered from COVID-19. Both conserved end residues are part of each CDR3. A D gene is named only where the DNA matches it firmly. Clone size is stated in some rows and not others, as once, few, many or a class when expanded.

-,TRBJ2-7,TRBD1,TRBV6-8,CARRETGDPPDEQYF,TGTGCCAGAAGAGAAACAGGGGACCCCCCTGACGAGCAGTACTTC
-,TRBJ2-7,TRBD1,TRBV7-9,CASSLGTGGEQYF,TGTGCCAGCAGCTTAGGGACAGGGGGGGAGCAGTACTTC
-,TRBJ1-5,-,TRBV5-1,CASSPWGGEVQPQHF,TGCGCCAGCAGCCCCTGGGGGGGCGAGGTTCAGCCCCAGCATTTT
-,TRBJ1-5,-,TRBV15,CATRKGGNDNQPQHF,TGTGCCACCAGGAAGGGAGGGAATGACAATCAGCCCCAGCATTTT
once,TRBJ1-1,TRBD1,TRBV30,CACTRGSNTEAFF,TGTGCCTGCACCAGGGGGTCGAACACTGAAGCTTTCTTT
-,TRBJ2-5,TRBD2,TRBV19,CASSTAGRETQYF,TGTGCCAGTAGTACAGCGGGGAGGGAGACCCAGTACTTC
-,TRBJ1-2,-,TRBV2,CASSPYGYGYTF,TGTGCCAGCAGCCCCTACGGGTATGGCTACACCTTC
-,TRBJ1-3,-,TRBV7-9,CASSSGFGGPRSTIYF,TGTGCCAGCAGCTCCGGATTCGGAGGACCCCGAAGCACCATATATTTT
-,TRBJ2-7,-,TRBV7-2,CASSSGLAYEQYF,TGTGCCAGCAGCTCCGGACTGGCCTACGAGCAGTACTTC
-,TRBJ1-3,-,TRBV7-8,CASSYGGRPGNTIYF,TGTGCCAGCAGCTACGGGGGTCGACCTGGAAACACCATATATTTT
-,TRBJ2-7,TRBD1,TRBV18,CASSPGTGNEQYF,TGTGCCAGCTCACCGGGGACAGGGAACGAGCAGTACTTC
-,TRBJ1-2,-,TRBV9,CASSSSFLNYGYTF,TGTGCCAGCAGCTCCTCTTTTCTAAACTATGGCTACACCTTC
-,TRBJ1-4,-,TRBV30,CAGGRQGNEKLFF,TGTGCCGGGGGGCGCCAGGGGAATGAAAAACTGTTTTTT
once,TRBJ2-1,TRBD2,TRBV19,CASSPGTSGLKQFF,TGTGCCAGCAGCCCCGGGACTAGCGGTCTGAAGCAGTTCTTC
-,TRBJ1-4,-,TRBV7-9,CASKETETNEKLFF,TGTGCCAGCAAGGAAACAGAAACTAATGAAAAACTGTTTTTT
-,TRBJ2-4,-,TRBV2,CASSFSQLNIQYF,TGTGCCAGCAGTTTTTCCCAGTTAAACATTCAGTACTTC
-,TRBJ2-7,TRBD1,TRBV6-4,CASSEGTGPYEQYF,TGTGCCAGCAGTGAGGGGACAGGGCCCTACGAGCAGTACTTC
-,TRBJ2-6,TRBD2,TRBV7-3,CASSLLAGAGLSGANVLTF,TGTGCCAGCAGCTTATTAGCGGGGGCAGGGCTTTCTGGGGCCAACGTCCTGACTTTC
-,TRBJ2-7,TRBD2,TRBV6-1,CASSEIGTSGFYEQYF,TGTGCCAGCAGTGAAATTGGGACTAGCGGATTCTACGAGCAGTACTTC
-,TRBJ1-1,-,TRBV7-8,CASSRDSYTEAFF,TGTGCCAGCAGCCGTGACAGTTACACTGAAGCTTTCTTT
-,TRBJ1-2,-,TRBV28,CASSSSGRVGYTF,TGTGCCAGCAGTTCAAGCGGGCGTGTTGGCTACACCTTC
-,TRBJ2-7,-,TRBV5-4,CASSLDQGPSEQYF,TGTGCCAGCAGCTTAGACCAGGGGCCCAGCGAGCAGTACTTC
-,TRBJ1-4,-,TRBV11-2,CASSPRGMGADREKLFF,TGTGCCAGCAGCCCAAGGGGTATGGGGGCGGATCGTGAAAAACTGTTTTTT
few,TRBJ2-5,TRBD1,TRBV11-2,CASSQGTGRSETQYF,TGTGCCAGCAGCCAAGGGACAGGGAGGTCGGAGACCCAGTACTTC
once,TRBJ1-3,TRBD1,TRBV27,CASTKGQVNRRGGNTIYF,TGTGCCAGCACTAAGGGACAGGTGAACCGCCGGGGAGGAAACACCATATATTTT
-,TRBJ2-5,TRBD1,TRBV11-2,CASSLSSGGGETQYF,TGTGCCAGCAGCTTATCGTCAGGGGGCGGGGAGACCCAGTACTTC
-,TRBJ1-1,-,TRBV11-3,CASSLNRDTEAFF,TGTGCCAGCAGCTTAAACCGGGACACTGAAGCTTTCTTT
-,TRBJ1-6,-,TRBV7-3,CASRAGKRNSPLHF,TGTGCCAGCCGCGCAGGGAAGCGTAATTCACCCCTCCACTTT
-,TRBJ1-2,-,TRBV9,CASSEDNNYGYTF,TGTGCCAGCAGCGAGGACAATAACTATGGCTACACCTTC
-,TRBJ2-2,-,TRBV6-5,CASSYSRQKNTGELFF,TGTGCCAGCAGTTACTCGCGGCAGAAGAACACCGGGGAGCTGTTTTTT
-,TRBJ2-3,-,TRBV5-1,CASQRRRDLTDTQYF,TGCGCCAGTCAACGGAGGCGGGACTTGACAGATACGCAGTATTTT
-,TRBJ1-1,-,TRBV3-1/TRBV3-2,CASSHGPGANTEAFF,TGTGCCAGCAGCCATGGTCCAGGGGCGAACACTGAAGCTTTCTTT
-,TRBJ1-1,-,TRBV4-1,CASSQATEGVEAFF,TGCGCCAGCAGCCAAGCCACTGAGGGTGTGGAAGCTTTCTTT
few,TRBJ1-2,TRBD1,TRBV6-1,CASSERQGANYGYTF,TGTGCCAGCAGTGAGAGACAGGGAGCTAACTATGGCTACACCTTC
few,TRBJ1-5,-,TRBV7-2,CASSPTGFSYQPQHF,TGTGCCAGCTCCCCGACGGGGTTTAGTTATCAGCCCCAGCATTTT
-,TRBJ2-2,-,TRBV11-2,CASSSSPRGTGELFF,TGTGCCAGCAGCTCCTCTCCTCGGGGCACCGGGGAGCTGTTTTTT
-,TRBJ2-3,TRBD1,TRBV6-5,CASSYSSRGRDTQYF,TGTGCCAGCAGTTACTCGAGTAGGGGGCGAGATACGCAGTATTTT
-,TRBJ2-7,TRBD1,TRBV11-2,CASSFRGAGGGKYYEQYF,TGTGCCAGCAGCTTCCGCGGGGCAGGGGGCGGAAAATACTACGAGCAGTACTTC
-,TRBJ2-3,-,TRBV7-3,CASSLNLVADTQYF,TGTGCCAGCAGCTTAAACCTAGTGGCAGATACGCAGTATTTT
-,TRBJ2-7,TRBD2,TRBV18,CASSQGGGPYEQYF,TGTGCCAGCTCACAGGGCGGGGGGCCCTACGAGCAGTACTTC
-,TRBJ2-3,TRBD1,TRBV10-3,CAILIQGADTQYF,TGTGCCATCCTCATACAGGGGGCTGATACGCAGTATTTT